This TCR beta chain comes out of a study of shared clonotypes between healthy human individuals. The wider study: The study used three CD4 naive, three CD4 memory, two CD8 naive and one CD8 memory plate per donor.

Sorted-subset replicate PCRs used 150 to 200 ng DNA, 30,000 or so T cell genomes. Assay used: immunoSEQ multiplex PCR; TCRdb lists only in-frame clones, some missing. The sample yields some 2.3 million clones, roughly 93% seen once. CD4+ cell separation produced CD45RA+ naive and CD45RA-negative memory subsets. This TCR came from a man younger than 30 in good health. Some clones in this sample may be carry-over from other donors' samples. Sequenced sample: naive CD4+ T cells from PBMCs. Subset: CD45RA+ positively selected.

In DNA, the CDR3 is TGCGCCAGCAGCGTTGGGGACGGACTTAATGAAAAACTGTTTTTT. It encodes CASSVGDGLNEKLFF. This rearrangement joins TRBV5-1 to TRBJ1-4; tentative D call: TRBD1 (5 bases). Per germline, CDR1 SGHRS and CDR2 YFSETQ. V lost 4 bases and J lost 4, with 14 bases in between. The CDR3 totals 15 residues.